These 32 T cell receptor beta chains originate from one sample sequenced in a study of vaccination and CD4 T cells after COVID-19. No antigen has been identified for these receptors. The treatment: roughly ten-day PBMC culture with coronavirus spike peptide pools or control peptides (ViraFEST assay). The assay that was used to sequence DNA from cultured CD4+ T cells was the Oncomine TCR Beta short-read assay. TCRdb called the PCR reads again in MiXCR, with one record for every CDR3 protein. The sample carries almost 7,500 distinct CDR3 sequences, over 70% recorded once. What was sequenced was CD4+ T cells from blood, cultured in vitro. These receptors were obtained from a human donor who had recovered from COVID-19.

The chain employs TRBV25-1 and TRBJ2-7, with 7 bases aligning to TRBD2. Germline V gives CDR1 MGHDK, CDR2 SYGVNS. The trim removed 4 bases at V and 2 bases at J, leaving 11 bases unmatched. The CDR3 sequence is 16 residues long. The CDR3 spells CASSGRDWGGTYEQYF. The CDR3 DNA sequence: TGTGCCAGCAGTGGGCGCGATTGGGGGGGAACCTACGAGCAGTACTTC.

CDR3 DNA: TGTGCCAGCAGCCCCCAACGCCCCTCCGTCTATGGCTACACCTTC. Translation: CASSPQRPSVYGYTF. The chain recombines TRBV5-4 with TRBJ1-2; D not resolved. V shed 4 bases and J shed 4 bases, with 17 bases lying between them. CDR1 is SGHNT and CDR2 is YYREEE in the germline V gene (reference sequence). The CDR3 length is 15 residues. Filled out from reference TRBV5-4 and TRBJ1-2, the complete variable domain reads ETGVTQSPTHLIKTRGQQVTLRCSSQSGHNTVSWYQQALGQGPQFIFQYYREEENGRGNFPPRFSGLQFPNYSSELNVNALELDDSALYLCASSPQRPSVYGYTFGSGTRLTVV.

The chain couples TRBV19 to TRBJ2-1; no clear D gene. There are 14 residues in the CDR3. Germline-derived CDR1 and CDR2 are LNHDA and SQIVND (reference sequence). Trimming left V 3 bases short and J 4 bases short, with 10 bases between. The DNA for the CDR3 is TGTGCCAGTAGTATCCGTCAGTTGTACAATGAGCAGTTCTTC. Protein sequence: CASSIRQLYNEQFF.

In this sample, this clonotype turned up a few times. This chain joins TRBV19 and TRBJ1-5; D is perhaps TRBD1 (6 bases). The V and J ends lost 1 base and 6 bases respectively, with 16 bases between them. Germline CDR1 is LNHDA and CDR2 is SQIVND (reference sequence). This CDR3 has 16 residues. For the CDR3, the DNA is TGTGCCAGTAGTATAGCCCGGCAGGGGACGGCTCAGCCCCAGCATTTT. Translated: CASSIARQGTAQPQHF.

Details on this clonotype: One junction end disagrees with the germline gene, perhaps due to a read error. This chain joins TRBV7-9 and TRBJ1-1; D unresolved. CDR1 and CDR2 (germline): SEHNR, FQNEAQ (reference sequence). The CDR3 runs 14 residues. In DNA, the CDR3 is TGTGCTAGCAGCTTAGACGGCATGAACACTGAAGCTTTCTTT. Protein product: CASSLDGMNTEAFF.

Only a few counts were recorded for this clonotype. The chain employs TRBV7-2 and TRBJ2-7; D perhaps matches TRBD2 (6 bases). Trimming left V 2 bases short and J 6 bases short, with 14 bases between. The germline V gene has CDR1 SGHTA and CDR2 FQGNSA. The CDR3 sequence is 14 residues long. The CDR3 DNA sequence: TGTGCCAGCAGCTTAAACGGGAGAGGCACCGAGCAGTACTTC. Translation: CASSLNGRGTEQYF. The whole variable domain, filled in from reference TRBV7-2 and TRBJ2-7, reads GAGVSQSPSNKVTEKGKDVELRCDPISGHTALYWYRQSLGQGLEFLIYFQGNSAPDKSGLPSDRFSAERTGGSVSTLTIQRTQQEDSAVYLCASSLNGRGTEQYFGPGTRLTVT.

This clonotype was detected only a few times. The chain uses TRBV20-1 and TRBJ2-7, with 14 nucleotides matching TRBD2. The germline V gene encodes CDR1 DFQATT and CDR2 SNEGSKA (reference sequence). This CDR3 is 17 amino acids long. V lost 7 bases, J lost 2 bases, and 13 bases stayed unmatched. The CDR3 coding sequence is TGCAGTGTGCCGGGACTAGCGGGAGAGGAATGGGCCTACGAGCAGTACTTC. Amino acids: CSVPGLAGEEWAYEQYF.

The CDR3 loop is CASSPTGLTSYEQYF. In DNA, the CDR3 is TGTGCCAGCAGCCCAACAGGTTTGACCTCCTACGAGCAGTACTTC. The V call is TRBV7-9, the J call TRBJ2-7, with a tentative D call TRBD1 (5 bases). Germline V gene lookup returns CDR1 SEHNR and CDR2 FQNEAQ (reference sequence). This CDR3 has 15 amino acids. Trimming left V 5 bases short and J 0 bases short, with 14 bases between.

The rearrangement uses TRBV20-1 and TRBJ1-5; 7 nucleotides agree with TRBD1. Germline CDR1 reads DFQATT; CDR2 reads SNEGSKA (reference sequence). There are 15 residues in the CDR3. The V segment lost 1 base and the J segment 9 bases; nucleotides outside the gene matches: 12. CDR3 sequence: CSARVWGQGGTPQHF. In nucleotides, the CDR3 is TGCAGTGCTAGAGTGTGGGGGCAGGGGGGGACGCCCCAGCATTTT.

CDR3 region: CASSIARVNTEAFF. The CDR3 coding sequence is TGTGCCAGTAGTATAGCCAGGGTGAACACTGAAGCTTTCTTT. The chain has TRBV19 and TRBJ1-1, with a tentative D call TRBD1 (5 bases). This CDR3 has 14 residues. From germline, CDR1 is LNHDA and CDR2 SQIVND (reference sequence). Trimming removed 1 base at V and 0 bases at J, with 6 bases between. The variable domain in full, with the rest retrieved from reference TRBV19 and TRBJ1-1, is DGGITQSPKYLFRKEGQNVTLSCEQNLNHDAMYWYRQDPGQGLRLIYYSQIVNDFQKGDIAEGYSVSREKKESFPLTVTSAQKNPTAFYLCASSIARVNTEAFFGQGTRLTVV.

J is TRBJ2-5 and V is TRBV25-1; D may be TRBD1 (6 bases). Germline CDR1 and CDR2: MGHDK and SYGVNS. The ends were cut back, 1 base at V and 6 bases at J, with 15 bases in the middle. The CDR3 runs to 15 residues. This CDR3 is CASSELQGAVQTQYF. The CDR3 DNA sequence: TGTGCCAGCAGTGAATTACAGGGTGCTGTCCAGACCCAGTACTTC.

V and J are TRBV4-1 and TRBJ1-6; TRBD1 matches at 9 bases. The germline V gene encodes CDR1 MGHRA and CDR2 YSYEKL. There are 17 residues in the CDR3. The V and J ends lost 3 bases and 3 bases, in that order; junction bases with no gene match: 6. The DNA of the CDR3 is TGCGCCAGCAGCCAGACGGACAGGGGAGTCTATAATTCACCCCTCCACTTT. It yields the protein CASSQTDRGVYNSPLHF.

This chain connects TRBV20-1 to TRBJ1-5, with D unresolved. Germline V gene lookup returns CDR1 DFQATT and CDR2 SNEGSKA (reference sequence). The V and J ends lost 3 bases and 4 bases respectively, with 10 bases between them. This CDR3 comprises 13 residues. CDR3 bases: TGCAGTGCTAGGGGTCAGTTTAATCAGCCCCAGCATTTT. It encodes CSARGQFNQPQHF.

J is TRBJ1-4 and V is TRBV27; D gene uncertain. The V and J ends lost 5 bases and 6 bases respectively, with 10 bases between them. CDR1 MNHEY and CDR2 SMNVEV come from the germline V gene (reference sequence). The CDR3 totals 13 residues. The CDR3: CASSDQYHEKLFF. The CDR3 coding sequence is TGTGCCAGCAGTGACCAGTATCATGAAAAACTGTTTTTT.

The chain employs TRBV27 and TRBJ2-2; D gene uncertain. The CDR3 has 12 amino acids. Germline V gives CDR1 MNHEY, CDR2 SMNVEV (reference sequence). Trimming removed 6 bases at V and 4 bases at J, with 6 bases between. CDR3 bases: TGTGCCAGCAGACCAATCACCGGGGAGCTGTTTTTT. Translation gives CASRPITGELFF.

V usage is TRBV6-2 or TRBV6-3 and J usage is TRBJ1-2, with D unresolved. CDR1 MNHEY and CDR2 SVGEGT come from the germline V gene. CDR3 length: 12 residues. Deletions cut 2 bases from V and 5 bases from J, with 6 bases between. The CDR3 protein is CASSYRSYGYTF. The DNA for the CDR3 is TGTGCCAGCAGTTACCGGTCATATGGCTACACCTTC.

This rearrangement joins TRBV6-5 to TRBJ2-7; D not resolved. CDR3 length: 12 amino acids. Germline V gene data show CDR1 as MNHEY and CDR2 as SVGAGI. The V end lost 2 bases, the J end lost 4 bases, and 6 bases lay between the germline ends. In DNA, the CDR3 is TGTGCCAGCAGTTACGCAGGATACGAGCAGTACTTC. Translated, it gives CASSYAGYEQYF.

This clonotype occurred a few times. The chain joins TRBV6-1 to TRBJ2-2; 9 bases align to TRBD1. V gave up 5 bases and J gave up 4 bases; unmatched junction bases: 8. There are 16 residues in the CDR3. Looked up from germline, CDR1 is MNHNS and CDR2 is SASEGT. CDR3: CASSHGTGRSTGELFF. The CDR3 DNA follows: TGTGCCAGCAGTCATGGGACAGGGAGAAGCACCGGGGAGCTGTTTTTT.

This chain joins TRBV5-1 and TRBJ1-6, with a weak D call TRBD1 (5 bases). Germline V gives CDR1 SGHRS, CDR2 YFSETQ. The CDR3 runs to 16 residues. The ends were cut back, 4 bases at V and 7 bases at J, with 18 bases in the middle. Written as DNA, the CDR3 is TGCGCCAGCAGCCAATGGGCCGGAGGGGCCAATTCACCCCTCCACTTT. It is translated as CASSQWAGGANSPLHF.

The CDR3: CSAREGYLETQYF. CDR3 in DNA: TGCAGTGCTAGGGAGGGATACCTAGAGACCCAGTACTTC. The chain links TRBV20-1 to TRBJ2-5, with a tentative D call TRBD2 (6 bases). Deletions cut 3 bases from V and 4 bases from J, with 12 bases between. From germline, CDR1 is DFQATT and CDR2 SNEGSKA (reference sequence). The CDR3 runs to 13 residues.

This clonotype is labeled medium-sized. Here the CDR3 reads CASSPQESSSYEQYF. CDR3 DNA sequence: TGTGCCAGCAGCCCACAGGAGTCGAGCTCCTACGAGCAGTACTTC. The chain couples TRBV7-2 to TRBJ2-7; D perhaps matches TRBD1 (5 bases). V gave up 5 bases and J gave up 0 bases, with 14 bases separating them. Germline values: CDR1 SGHTA, CDR2 FQGNSA. This CDR3 is 15 amino acids long.

The chain is built from TRBV11-2 and TRBJ2-7; 10 nucleotides align to TRBD2. The V segment lost 5 bases and the J segment 0 bases; nucleotides outside the gene matches: 10. This CDR3 contains 17 residues. Per the germline V gene, CDR1 is SGHAT and CDR2 is FQNNGV. DNA of the CDR3: TGTGCCAGCAGCCGGACTAGCGGCCAACCCAGCTCCTACGAGCAGTACTTC. This gives the protein CASSRTSGQPSSYEQYF.

This chain connects TRBV20-1 to TRBJ2-1; TRBD2 matches at 10 bases. The CDR3 covers 16 residues. V lost 6 bases and J lost 9; bases outside the gene matches: 17. Germline V lookup: CDR1 DFQATT, CDR2 SNEGSKA (reference sequence). CDR3: CSAPWLAGDIRSEQFF. CDR3 coding DNA: TGCAGTGCCCCTTGGCTAGCGGGAGATATAAGGAGTGAGCAGTTCTTC.

CDR3 nucleotides: TGCAGCGTTAGGGACATGAACACTGAAGCTTTCTTT. Translated, it gives CSVRDMNTEAFF. The chain employs TRBV29-1 and TRBJ1-1, with a tentative D call TRBD1 (6 bases). CDR1 is SQVTM and CDR2 is ANQGSEA in the germline V gene. Trimming shortened V by 5 bases and J by 0 bases, and 7 bases separated the two germline ends. The CDR3 sequence is 12 residues long.

This clonotype was picked up a small number of times. The V and J genes are TRBV18 and TRBJ2-1, with a tentative D call TRBD2 (5 bases). CDR1 and CDR2 from the germline V gene are KGHSH and LQKENI. V lost 6 bases and J 4 bases, leaving 13 bases between the germline ends. The CDR3 contains 14 residues. The CDR3 nucleotides are TGTGCCAGCTCGAGAGAGGGATGGTACAATGAGCAGTTCTTC. This codes for CASSREGWYNEQFF.

This clonotype appeared once. The chain joins TRBV27 to TRBJ1-5, with D perhaps TRBD1 (6 bases). Trimming took off 6 bases at V and 7 bases at J, with 22 bases between the two ends. This CDR3 comprises 16 residues. The germline CDR1 and CDR2 sequences are MNHEY and SMNVEV (reference sequence). In DNA, the CDR3 is TGTGCCAGCAGCCCTTTGGGGGGCGAATCGATACAGCCCCAGCATTTT. Its protein is CASSPLGGESIQPQHF.

This chain links TRBV24-1 with TRBJ2-3; 16 bases align to TRBD2. Germline V gene lookup returns CDR1 KGHDR and CDR2 SFDVKD. Unmatched junction bases numbered 11, after V lost 7 bases and J lost 2 bases. This CDR3 contains 19 residues. The CDR3 reads CATSPQGLAGGSTTDTQYF. The CDR3 region has the DNA TGTGCCACCAGCCCGCAGGGACTAGCGGGAGGGAGTACCACAGATACGCAGTATTTT.

This clonotype is termed medium-sized. The chain employs TRBV6-1 and TRBJ1-1, with TRBD1 as a possible D gene (5 bases). The CDR3 is 15 residues long. Germline V gene sequence: CDR1 MNHNS, CDR2 SASEGT. Trimming took off 8 bases at V and 3 bases at J, with 19 bases between the two ends. Here the CDR3 reads CASHERRARYTEAFF. The CDR3 region has the DNA TGTGCCAGCCACGAGCGCAGGGCGCGGTACACTGAAGCTTTCTTT.

The rearrangement joins TRBV20-1 to TRBJ1-2; D may be TRBD1 (6 bases). CDR1 is DFQATT, CDR2 SNEGSKA, per germline (reference sequence). This CDR3 has 12 residues. The V end lost 5 bases, the J end lost 2 bases, and 9 bases lay between the germline ends. The DNA of the CDR3 is TGCAGTGCTTTGGACAGAAACTATGGCTACACCTTC. Translating it yields CSALDRNYGYTF.

The rearrangement joins TRBV7-9 to TRBJ1-6; D is undetermined. With 5 bases removed from V and 5 bases from J, the gap between germline ends came to 10 bases. The CDR3 is 14 amino acids. The germline CDR1 and CDR2 sequences are SEHNR and FQNEAQ (reference sequence). CDR3 nucleotide sequence: TGTGCCAGCAGCATTTGGACGGATAATTCACCCCTCCACTTT. Its protein product is CASSIWTDNSPLHF.

The genes are TRBV29-1 and TRBJ2-7, with D maybe TRBD2 (8 bases). Deletions cut 5 bases from V and 4 bases from J, with 24 bases between. CDR1 is SQVTM, CDR2 ANQGSEA, per germline. The CDR3 runs 16 residues. As DNA, the CDR3 is TGCAGCGTTTTTCAACGGGGGGGGACAGCTCAATACGAGCAGTACTTC. It is translated as CSVFQRGGTAQYEQYF.

The V call is TRBV20-1, the J call TRBJ1-5, with D perhaps TRBD1 (5 bases). The germline V and J ends were trimmed by 4 bases and 4 bases, with 17 bases remaining between them. CDR3 length equals 15 residues. Germline-derived CDR1 and CDR2 are DFQATT and SNEGSKA (reference sequence). This CDR3 reads CSAIPGTGGNQPQHF. As DNA, the CDR3 is TGCAGTGCTATACCCGGGACGGGGGGGAATCAGCCCCAGCATTTT.